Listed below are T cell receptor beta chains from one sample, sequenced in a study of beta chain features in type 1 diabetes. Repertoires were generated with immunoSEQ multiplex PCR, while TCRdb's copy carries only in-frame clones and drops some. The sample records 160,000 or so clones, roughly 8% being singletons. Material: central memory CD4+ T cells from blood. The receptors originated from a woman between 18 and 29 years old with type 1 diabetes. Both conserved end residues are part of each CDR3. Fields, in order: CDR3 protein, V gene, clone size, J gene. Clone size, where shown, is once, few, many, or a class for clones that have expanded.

CASSPPTRAITDTQYF | TRBV18 | few | TRBJ2-3
CASSEGDRAYEQYF | TRBV9 | NA | TRBJ2-7
CASSSQTGTGNQPQHF | TRBV7-2 | NA | TRBJ1-5
CASSSGTGSEKLFF | TRBV28 | NA | TRBJ1-4
CSVTGTDDQPQHF | TRBV29-1 | NA | TRBJ1-5
CASSYLAGGEEQFF | TRBV6-5 | NA | TRBJ2-1
CASGMETQYF | TRBV28 | few | TRBJ2-5
CASSGTRAHPYTQYF | TRBV28 | few | TRBJ2-3
CASSPRGRILEFF | TRBV14 | few | TRBJ2-1
CASSIRDRVSGANVLTF | TRBV19 | few | TRBJ2-6
CASGIERGFQFF | TRBV2 | NA | TRBJ2-1
CASRAGGAHQDTQYF | TRBV19 | few | TRBJ2-3
CASIHFPNTEAFF | TRBV2 | NA | TRBJ1-1
CASSTGYRQNTNEKLFF | TRBV19 | NA | TRBJ1-4
CAWRGGPGAPQHF | TRBV30 | NA | TRBJ1-5
CASSPYANTQYF | TRBV5-8 | NA | TRBJ2-3
CASSTGQGENTIYF | TRBV5-1 | few | TRBJ1-3
CASSAGTGLYEQYF | TRBV7-9 | many | TRBJ2-7
CASSVGGSNWETQYF | TRBV9 | few | TRBJ2-5
CSASFSLIQYF | TRBV20-1 | few | TRBJ2-4
CASSARGGPLETQYF | TRBV7-9 | many | TRBJ2-5
CASQEGRGSDTQYF | TRBV7-3 | few | TRBJ2-3
CASSIVAGSPYEQYF | TRBV19 | many | TRBJ2-7
CASSQGEGGWSTDTQYF | TRBV7-2 | NA | TRBJ2-3
CASSPERTGFFGNTIYF | TRBV4-3 | few | TRBJ1-3
CASSHEEAFF | TRBV6-6 | NA | TRBJ1-1
CASSFLQGAEAFF | TRBV7-9 | few | TRBJ1-1
CASSLRYGSYEQYF | TRBV13 | NA | TRBJ2-7
CASSLEGGPAYEQYF | TRBV7-2 | few | TRBJ2-7
CASSFSQGRGYTF | TRBV7-2 | NA | TRBJ1-2
CASSLQGYEQYF | TRBV7-6 | NA | NA
CASRLAGVNTEAFF | TRBV28 | few | TRBJ1-1
CASSPMTGMIEKLFF | TRBV18 | few | TRBJ1-4
CASSAQGPEQYF | TRBV6-5 | few | TRBJ2-7
CASSLSSGTGELFF | TRBV7-2 | NA | TRBJ2-2
CASSQSPGSYEQYF | TRBV4-3 | many | TRBJ2-7
CAWSVMAGVGKLFF | TRBV30 | NA | TRBJ1-4